These 29 T cell receptor beta chains originate from one sample sequenced in a study of blood T cells in healthy people across ages (dated by TCRdb to the mid-2010s). Preparation of the library involved 5' RACE. Sequencing was carried out with an Illumina HiSeq 2500. A second roughly 7 to 11 cycle PCR used a sample-barcoded 5' primer and a J-beta primer mix. In TCRdb, the public reads were trimmed at Q25 with fastp and aligned with MiXCR, with productive beta chains retained. Records with the same CDR3 protein are collapsed into one entry carrying the most frequent genes and DNA. This sample has around 700,000 distinct CDR3 sequences in its table, and approximately 25% of those were observed once. The ten largest clones take up 9% to 9.5% of the sample. A further study also used this sample, focusing on T cells of mothers and their children.

Sequenced material: blood. The receptors stem from a boy between 10 and 17 years old in good health.

This clonotype came up once. This chain connects TRBV6-1 to TRBJ2-7; TRBD2 matches at 12 bases. The CDR3 loop spans 14 amino acids. Germline V gives CDR1 MNHNS, CDR2 SASEGT. The V and J ends lost 7 bases and 7 bases, in that order; junction bases with no gene match: 8. CDR3 sequence (DNA): TGTGCCAGCATAGGACTAGCGGGGCCTAAAGAGCAGTACTTC. Translation: CASIGLAGPKEQYF.

This rearrangement joins TRBV7-9 to TRBJ1-2; a possible D gene is TRBD1 (6 bases). With 0 bases removed from V and 4 bases from J, the gap between germline ends came to 15 bases. The CDR3 spans 16 residues. The germline gives CDR1 SEHNR, CDR2 FQNEAQ (reference sequence). CDR3 coding DNA: TGTGCCAGCAGCTTAGCGTACACAGGGTCGGTCTATGGCTACACCTTC. This sequence encodes CASSLAYTGSVYGYTF. Together with reference TRBV7-9 and TRBJ1-2, the CDR3 gives the full variable domain: DTGVSQNPRHKITKRGQNVTFRCDPISEHNRLYWYRQTLGQGPEFLTYFQNEAQLEKSRLLSDRFSAERPKGSFSTLEIQRTEQGDSAMYLCASSLAYTGSVYGYTFGSGTRLTVV.

The V and J genes are TRBV12-3 or TRBV12-4 and TRBJ2-5; D gene ambiguous. The closer fit of TRBJ2-1 to the DNA end suggests the J call may be wrong. The CDR3 has 12 residues. The CDR3 nucleotides read TGTGCCAGCCTCCCGAGTAAGAATGAGCAGTTCTTC. Translating gives CASLPSKNEQFF.

The chain couples TRBV10-3 to TRBJ2-7; TRBD2 matches at 7 bases. The CDR3 spans 12 residues. Germline CDR1 reads ENHRY; CDR2 reads SYGVKD. J lost 2 bases, V lost 11 bases, and 6 bases had no gene match. CDR3 amino acids: CAYRGETYEQYF. Written as DNA, the CDR3 is TGTGCCTATCGGGGGGAAACCTACGAGCAGTACTTC.

This clonotype occurred a few times. This chain joins TRBV4-3 and TRBJ2-3; 7 bases match TRBD1. Germline CDR1 reads LGHNA; CDR2 reads YSLEER. The CDR3 sequence is 15 residues long. V was pared by 5 bases and J by 6 bases, with 11 bases of the junction left unmatched. CDR3 bases: TGCGCCAGCAGCGCCGAAGGGACAGAGGATGATACGCAGTATTTT. It specifies CASSAEGTEDDTQYF.

The J gene is TRBJ2-5, the V gene TRBV6-5, with 14 bases identical to TRBD2. CDR3 length: 18 residues. CDR1 is MNHEY and CDR2 is SVGAGI in the germline V gene. V shed 4 bases and J 1 base; nucleotides not matched to a gene: 8. The CDR3 DNA is TGTGCCAGCAGTTCCGGGACTAGCGGGGGCAAACGCCAAGAGACCCAGTACTTC. It encodes CASSSGTSGGKRQETQYF.

The CDR3 region is CASSRGQNYGYTF. DNA of the CDR3: TGTGCCAGCAGCAGGGGACAGAACTATGGCTACACCTTC. The V gene is TRBV9, the J gene TRBJ1-2, with 7 nucleotides matching TRBD1. After removal of 4 bases from V and 2 bases from J, the junction contained 2 bases not matched to a gene. Germline loops: CDR1 SGDLS, CDR2 YYNGEE. There are 13 residues in the CDR3.

The chain uses TRBV6-2 or TRBV6-3 and TRBJ2-1; D perhaps matches TRBD2 (6 bases). The germline CDR1 and CDR2 sequences are MNHEY and SVGEGT. The V end lost 5 bases, the J end lost 2 bases, and 28 bases lay between the germline ends. The CDR3 contains 20 residues. The DNA of the CDR3 is TGTGCCAGCAGTCCCCTTCCGGGGTCCCACGACGGGGGAACCTACAATGAGCAGTTCTTC. This encodes CASSPLPGSHDGGTYNEQFF.

CDR3: CATSTVAGGELSGANVLTF. The CDR3, as DNA: TGTGCCACCAGCACCGTAGCGGGGGGAGAACTGTCTGGGGCCAACGTCCTGACTTTC. V usage is TRBV15 and J usage is TRBJ2-6; 10 nucleotides agree with TRBD2. This CDR3 has 19 amino acids. Germline CDR1 reads LNHNV; CDR2 reads YYDKDF (reference sequence). The ends lost 4 bases at V and 1 base at J; junction bases unmatched: 10.

This chain links TRBV7-2 with TRBJ1-2, with D unclear. CDR3 length: 17 residues. The V end was cut by 6 bases, the J end by 3 bases, with 23 bases between. Germline CDR1 is SGHTA and CDR2 is FQGNSA. This CDR3 reads CASRPRGQDPWDYGYTF. As DNA, the CDR3 is TGTGCCAGCAGACCCAGAGGGCAGGACCCATGGGACTATGGCTACACCTTC.

This chain connects TRBV18 to TRBJ1-1; no definite D call. The CDR3 runs to 13 residues. CDR1 and CDR2 (germline): KGHSH, LQKENI. V was pared by 1 base and J by 8 bases, with 11 bases between. The CDR3 here is CASSPQSKSEAFF. CDR3 bases: TGTGCCAGCTCACCACAGTCGAAATCGGAAGCTTTCTTT. Full variable domain (outside the CDR3, taken from reference TRBV18 and TRBJ1-1): NAGVMQNPRHLVRRRGQEARLRCSPMKGHSHVYWYRQLPEEGLKFMVYLQKENIIDESGMPKERFSAEFPKEGPSILRIQQVVRGDSAAYFCASSPQSKSEAFFGQGTRLTVV.

The gene calls are TRBV12-3 or TRBV12-4 and TRBJ2-3, with 7 bases aligning to TRBD1. The J segment lost 5 bases and the V segment lost 7 bases, leaving 3 bases of the junction unmatched. The CDR3 runs to 12 residues. DNA of the CDR3: TGTGCCAGCAAAAACAGGGGAGATACGCAGTATTTT. It yields the protein CASKNRGDTQYF.

The chain combines TRBV29-1 with TRBJ1-1; D ambiguous. The CDR3 covers 12 residues. CDR1 is SQVTM, CDR2 ANQGSEA, per germline. V was shortened by 8 bases and J by 10 bases, with 20 bases between the two germline ends. The CDR3 DNA reads as TGCAGCCTACCGGGAGGAGTGGGTGTAGCTTTCTTT. It codes for CSLPGGVGVAFF.

This clonotype occurred a few times. This chain's CDR3 is CASSYVSGTAPYEQYF. The CDR3 DNA is TGTGCCAGCAGTTACGTAAGCGGGACAGCACCCTACGAGCAGTACTTC. This chain connects TRBV6-5 to TRBJ2-7, with D perhaps assigned TRBD1 or TRBD2 (7 bases each). Germline CDR1 is MNHEY and CDR2 is SVGAGI. Trimming removed 2 bases from V and 2 bases from J, with 16 bases in between. The CDR3 is 16 amino acids.

J is TRBJ2-3 and V is TRBV12-3 or TRBV12-4, with 8 bases lining up with TRBD1. V lost 2 bases and J lost 0; bases outside the gene matches: 7. The CDR3 contains 17 residues. Written as DNA, the CDR3 is TGTGCCAGCAGTTTATGGATGGGACAGGCTAGCACAGATACGCAGTATTTT. Its translation is CASSLWMGQASTDTQYF.

This clonotype was seen a handful of times. The chain is built from TRBV12-3 or TRBV12-4 and TRBJ2-2, with D unresolved. The length of the CDR3 is 13 residues. V was cut by 5 bases and J by 3 bases, with 7 bases left in between. The CDR3 loop is CASSAGHTGELFF. The CDR3 region has the DNA TGTGCCAGCAGTGCTGGACACACCGGGGAGCTGTTTTTT.

This clonotype was observed a handful of times. The chain employs TRBV20-1 and TRBJ1-1; TRBD1 aligns across 7 bases. Germline CDR1 is DFQATT and CDR2 is SNEGSKA (reference sequence). The CDR3 runs to 18 residues. With V trimmed by 0 bases and J by 3 bases, 16 bases remained unmatched. CDR3 nucleotides: TGCAGTGCTAGAGATTACGTGAAGCCGGGACAGAAGTACACTGAAGCTTTCTTT. Its protein product is CSARDYVKPGQKYTEAFF.

This chain joins TRBV9 and TRBJ1-5; 9 bases fit TRBD1. CDR1 is SGDLS and CDR2 is YYNGEE in the germline V gene. V was clipped by 4 bases and J by 9 bases; unmatched bases: 11. This CDR3 is 15 amino acids long. The chain's CDR3 is CASSPGTGNGMPQHF. In DNA, the CDR3 is TGTGCCAGCAGCCCCGGGACAGGGAACGGAATGCCCCAGCATTTT.

This clonotype occurred a few times. The rearrangement uses TRBV2 and TRBJ2-7; the D is unclear. Germline assignment: CDR1 SNHLY and CDR2 FYNNEI. This CDR3 contains 13 residues. The germline V and J ends were trimmed by 5 bases and 3 bases, with 11 bases remaining between them. CDR3 amino acids: CASSSYRVYEQYF. The CDR3 DNA follows: TGTGCCAGCAGTTCCTATCGGGTCTACGAGCAGTACTTC.

This clonotype was observed a few times. J is TRBJ1-2 and V is TRBV28, with 7 bases lining up with TRBD1. The CDR3 totals 15 residues. V was clipped by 5 bases and J by 2 bases; unmatched bases: 8. Germline V CDR1 and CDR2: MDHEN, SYDVKM. The CDR3 bases are TGTGCCAGCAGTGGCGCGGGACAGCTAAACTATGGCTACACCTTC. Protein sequence: CASSGAGQLNYGYTF.

The V call is TRBV12-3 or TRBV12-4, the J call TRBJ1-2, with D perhaps TRBD1 (5 bases). The V end was cut by 3 bases, the J end by 8 bases, with 25 bases between. The CDR3 spans 17 residues. CDR3 nucleotide sequence: TGTGCCAGCAGTTTCGAGTCCCTTAGGCAGGGTGGGTACGGCTACACCTTC. This translates into CASSFESLRQGGYGYTF.

The chain uses TRBV6-2 or TRBV6-3 and TRBJ2-6; 8 positions match TRBD1. The germline CDR1 and CDR2 sequences are MNHEY and SVGEGT. With V trimmed by 6 bases and J by 0 bases, 13 bases remained unmatched. The CDR3 has 19 amino acids. CDR3 DNA sequence: TGTGCCAGCAGCCCGAACTCCGGGACAGGCCTCTCTGGGGCCAACGTCCTGACTTTC. Translated, it gives CASSPNSGTGLSGANVLTF.

The chain carries TRBV29-1 and TRBJ1-2; 7 nucleotides agree with TRBD1. The CDR3 covers 14 residues. Germline V gene data show CDR1 as SQVTM and CDR2 as ANQGSEA. The junction had 12 bases not matched to a gene; V was cut back by 3 bases and J by 8 bases. The CDR3 DNA follows: TGCAGCGTTGAGGAAGACAGGGTGTCGGGGGGCTACACCTTC. It translates to CSVEEDRVSGGYTF.

V and J are TRBV27 and TRBJ2-5; D is unresolved. The DNA end lines up better with TRBJ2-1; the J call may be wrong. The CDR3 contains 14 residues. Germline V lookup: CDR1 MNHEY, CDR2 SMNVEV (reference sequence). CDR3 amino acids: CASSLSNFYNEQFF. CDR3 coding DNA: TGTGCCAGCAGTTTATCTAACTTCTACAATGAGCAGTTCTTC.

V usage is TRBV14 and J usage is TRBJ1-6, with D unresolved. V dropped 0 bases and J dropped 6 bases, with 9 bases sitting between them. Per germline, CDR1 SGHDN and CDR2 FVKESK. This CDR3 is built from 15 residues. The CDR3 DNA is TGTGCCAGCAGCCAAGACAGCTACCGTAATTCACCCCTCCACTTT. It codes for CASSQDSYRNSPLHF.

The gene calls are TRBV5-8 and TRBJ1-1; D ambiguous. The CDR3 runs to 13 residues. CDR1 SGHTS and CDR2 YDEGEE come from the germline V gene. The ends were cut back, 4 bases at V and 1 base at J, with 8 bases in the middle. CDR3: CASSPRENTEAFF. CDR3 bases: TGTGCCAGCAGCCCTAGGGAGAACACTGAAGCTTTCTTT. The full variable domain, in which reference TRBV5-8 and TRBJ1-1 provide the parts outside the CDR3, is EAGVTQSPTHLIKTRGQQATLRCSPISGHTSVYWYQQALGLGLQFLLWYDEGEERNRGNFPPRFSGRQFPNYSSELNVNALELEDSALYLCASSPRENTEAFFGQGTRLTVV.

The V call is TRBV10-3, the J call TRBJ2-1, with 10 bases lining up with TRBD1. CDR3 length: 15 amino acids. The J segment lost 7 bases and the V segment lost 5 bases, leaving 8 bases of the junction unmatched. Germline assignment: CDR1 ENHRY and CDR2 SYGVKD. CDR3 DNA sequence: TGTGCCATCAGTACTGGACAGGGGGAGGTGAATGAGCAGTTCTTC. Its protein product is CAISTGQGEVNEQFF.

The rearrangement joins TRBV29-1 to TRBJ1-1; perhaps TRBD1 as D (6 bases). V lost 7 bases and J lost 1, with 13 bases in between. Germline V gene sequence: CDR1 SQVTM, CDR2 ANQGSEA. The CDR3 totals 13 residues. The CDR3 protein is CSAGGTQNTEAFF. The CDR3, as DNA: TGCAGCGCTGGGGGGACACAGAACACTGAAGCTTTCTTT.

This chain uses TRBV3-1 with TRBJ2-1; D is ambiguous. Germline CDR1 LGHDT, CDR2 YNNKEL (reference sequence). The V gene lost 4 bases and the J gene lost 0 bases, with 10 bases spanning the gap. CDR3 size: 15 residues. The CDR3, as DNA: TGTGCCAGCAGCCCCCGACCAAGCTCCTACAATGAGCAGTTCTTC. Translating it yields CASSPRPSSYNEQFF.